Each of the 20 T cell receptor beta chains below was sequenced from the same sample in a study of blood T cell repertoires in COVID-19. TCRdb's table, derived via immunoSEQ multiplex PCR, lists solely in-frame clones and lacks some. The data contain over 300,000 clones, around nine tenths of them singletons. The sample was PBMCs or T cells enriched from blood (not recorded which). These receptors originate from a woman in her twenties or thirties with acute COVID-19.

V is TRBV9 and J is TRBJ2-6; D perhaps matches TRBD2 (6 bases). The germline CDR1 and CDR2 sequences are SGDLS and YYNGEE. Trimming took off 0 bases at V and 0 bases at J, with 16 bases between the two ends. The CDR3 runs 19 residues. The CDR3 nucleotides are TGTGCCAGCAGCGTAGGCTCGGGGACTTTAAACTCTGGGGCCAACGTCCTGACTTTC. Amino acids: CASSVGSGTLNSGANVLTF.

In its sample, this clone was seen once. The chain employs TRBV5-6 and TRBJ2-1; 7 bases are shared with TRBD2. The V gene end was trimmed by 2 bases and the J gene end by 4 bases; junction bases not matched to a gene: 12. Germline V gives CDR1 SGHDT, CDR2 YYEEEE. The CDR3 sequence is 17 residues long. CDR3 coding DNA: TGTGCCAGCAGCTTAGTTGATCGTCCTAGCGGATACAATGAGCAGTTCTTC. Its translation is CASSLVDRPSGYNEQFF.

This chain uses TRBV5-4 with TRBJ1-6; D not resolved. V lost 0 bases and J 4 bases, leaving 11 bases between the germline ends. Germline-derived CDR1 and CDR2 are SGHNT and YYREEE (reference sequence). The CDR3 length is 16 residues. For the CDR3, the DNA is TGTGCCAGCAGCTTGGGTCGCAGAAAATATAATTCACCCCTCCACTTT. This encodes CASSLGRRKYNSPLHF.

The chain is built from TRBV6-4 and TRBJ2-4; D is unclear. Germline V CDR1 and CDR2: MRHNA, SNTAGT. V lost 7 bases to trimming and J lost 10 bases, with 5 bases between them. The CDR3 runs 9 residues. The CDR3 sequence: CASIVIQYF. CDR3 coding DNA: TGTGCCAGCATAGTGATTCAGTACTTC.

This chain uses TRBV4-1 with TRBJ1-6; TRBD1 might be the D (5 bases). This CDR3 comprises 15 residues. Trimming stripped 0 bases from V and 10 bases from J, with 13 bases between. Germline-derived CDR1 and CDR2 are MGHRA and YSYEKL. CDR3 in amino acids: CASSQDRDGWSPLHF. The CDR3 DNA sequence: TGCGCCAGCAGCCAAGACAGGGATGGTTGGTCACCCCTCCACTTT.

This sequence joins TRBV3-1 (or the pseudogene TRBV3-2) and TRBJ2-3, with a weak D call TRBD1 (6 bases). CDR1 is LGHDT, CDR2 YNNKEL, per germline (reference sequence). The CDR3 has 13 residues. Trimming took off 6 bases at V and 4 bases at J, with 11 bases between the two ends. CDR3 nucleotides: TGTGCCAGCAGGGCCAGGGGTGCAGATACGCAGTATTTT. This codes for CASRARGADTQYF.

The CDR3 reads CASSATWTANTGELFF. The CDR3 DNA is TGTGCCAGCAGTGCCACTTGGACAGCGAACACCGGGGAGCTGTTTTTT. The V and J genes are TRBV6-6 and TRBJ2-2; TRBD1 might be the D (6 bases). Germline-derived CDR1 and CDR2 are MNHNY and SVGAGI (reference sequence). Trimming removed 5 bases at V and 0 bases at J, with 13 bases between. The CDR3 covers 16 residues.

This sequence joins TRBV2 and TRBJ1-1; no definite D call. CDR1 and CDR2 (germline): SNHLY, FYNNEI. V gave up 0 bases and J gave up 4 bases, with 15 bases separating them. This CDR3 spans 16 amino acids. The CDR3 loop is CASSEAQIPLGTEAFF. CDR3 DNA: TGTGCCAGCAGTGAAGCCCAAATACCTCTAGGCACTGAAGCTTTCTTT.

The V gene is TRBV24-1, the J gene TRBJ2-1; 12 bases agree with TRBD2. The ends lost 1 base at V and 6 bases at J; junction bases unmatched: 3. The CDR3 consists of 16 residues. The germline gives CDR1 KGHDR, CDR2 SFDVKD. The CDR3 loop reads CATSDLGTSGPNEQFF. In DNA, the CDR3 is TGTGCCACCAGTGATTTAGGGACTAGCGGGCCCAATGAGCAGTTCTTC.

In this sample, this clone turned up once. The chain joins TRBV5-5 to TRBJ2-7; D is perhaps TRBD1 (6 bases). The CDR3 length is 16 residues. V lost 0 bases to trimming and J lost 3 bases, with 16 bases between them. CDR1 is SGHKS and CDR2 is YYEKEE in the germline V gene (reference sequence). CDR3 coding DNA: TGTGCCAGCAGCTTGGCCCTAAGACAGGAATACTACGAGCAGTACTTC. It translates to CASSLALRQEYYEQYF.

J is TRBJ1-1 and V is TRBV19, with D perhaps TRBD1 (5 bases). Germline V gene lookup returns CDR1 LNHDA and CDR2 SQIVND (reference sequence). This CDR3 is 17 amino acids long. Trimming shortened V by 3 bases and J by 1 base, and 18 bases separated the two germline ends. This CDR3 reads CASSIERRQGTNTEAFF. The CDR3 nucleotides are TGTGCCAGTAGTATTGAGAGGCGGCAGGGTACGAACACTGAAGCTTTCTTT.

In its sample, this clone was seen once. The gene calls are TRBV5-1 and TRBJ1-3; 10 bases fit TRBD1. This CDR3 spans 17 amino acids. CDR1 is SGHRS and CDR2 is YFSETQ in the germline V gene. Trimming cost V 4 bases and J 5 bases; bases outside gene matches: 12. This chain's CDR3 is CASSIGTGVVGRNTIYF. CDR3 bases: TGCGCCAGCAGCATCGGGACAGGGGTGGTTGGTAGAAACACCATATATTTT.

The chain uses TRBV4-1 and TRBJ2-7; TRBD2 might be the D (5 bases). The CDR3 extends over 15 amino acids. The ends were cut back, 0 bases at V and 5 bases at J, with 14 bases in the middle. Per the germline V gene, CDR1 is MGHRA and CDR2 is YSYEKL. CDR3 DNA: TGCGCCAGCAGCCAAGATCGGGGAAATAGGGACGAGCAGTACTTC. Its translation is CASSQDRGNRDEQYF.

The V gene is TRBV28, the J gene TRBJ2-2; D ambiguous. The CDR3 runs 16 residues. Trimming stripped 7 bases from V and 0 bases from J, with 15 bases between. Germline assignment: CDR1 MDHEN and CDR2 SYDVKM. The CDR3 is CASTLLGSANTGELFF. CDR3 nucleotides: TGTGCCAGCACCCTACTTGGTAGTGCGAACACCGGGGAGCTGTTTTTT. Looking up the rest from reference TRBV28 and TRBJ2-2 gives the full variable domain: DVKVTQSSRYLVKRTGEKVFLECVQDMDHENMFWYRQDPGLGLRLIYFSYDVKMKEKGDIPEGYSVSREKKERFSLILESASTNQTSMYLCASTLLGSANTGELFFGEGSRLTVL.

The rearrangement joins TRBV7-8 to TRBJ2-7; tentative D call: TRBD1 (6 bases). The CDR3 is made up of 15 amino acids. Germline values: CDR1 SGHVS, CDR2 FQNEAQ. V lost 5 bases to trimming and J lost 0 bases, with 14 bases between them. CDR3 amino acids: CASSPQGSSSYEQYF. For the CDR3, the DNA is TGTGCCAGCAGCCCGCAGGGGAGTAGCTCCTACGAGCAGTACTTC. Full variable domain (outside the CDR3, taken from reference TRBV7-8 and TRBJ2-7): GAGVSQSPRYKVAKRGQDVALRCDPISGHVSLFWYQQALGQGPEFLTYFQNEAQLDKSGLPSDRFFAERPEGSVSTLKIQRTQQEDSAVYLCASSPQGSSSYEQYFGPGTRLTVT.

DNA for the CDR3: TGTGCCAGCAGCTTAGACGGCGGGACAGGGATGACGACCCTCCACTTT. Protein sequence: CASSLDGGTGMTTLHF. The rearrangement uses TRBV7-2 and TRBJ1-6, with 9 bases identical to TRBD1. Per the germline V gene, CDR1 is SGHTA and CDR2 is FQGNSA. There are 16 residues in the CDR3. V lost 1 base and J lost 14; bases outside the gene matches: 12.

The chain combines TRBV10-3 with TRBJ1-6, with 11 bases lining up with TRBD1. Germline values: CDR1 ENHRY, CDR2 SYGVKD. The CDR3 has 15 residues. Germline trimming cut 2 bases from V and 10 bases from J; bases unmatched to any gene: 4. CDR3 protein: CAISEPDRGQSPLHF. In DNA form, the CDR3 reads TGTGCCATCAGTGAGCCGGACAGGGGGCAATCACCCCTCCACTTT.

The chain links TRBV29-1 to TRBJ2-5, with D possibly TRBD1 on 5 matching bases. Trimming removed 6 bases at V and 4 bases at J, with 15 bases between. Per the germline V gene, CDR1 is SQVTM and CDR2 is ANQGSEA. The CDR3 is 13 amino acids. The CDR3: CSVAYRQGETQYF. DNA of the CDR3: TGCAGCGTCGCATACCGGCAGGGAGAGACCCAGTACTTC.

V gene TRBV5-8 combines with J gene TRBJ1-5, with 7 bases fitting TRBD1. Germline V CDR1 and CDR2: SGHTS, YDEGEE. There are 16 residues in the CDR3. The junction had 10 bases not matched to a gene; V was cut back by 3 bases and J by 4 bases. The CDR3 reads CASSYYRGHGNQPQHF. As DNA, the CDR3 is TGTGCCAGCAGCTATTATAGGGGGCATGGGAATCAGCCCCAGCATTTT.

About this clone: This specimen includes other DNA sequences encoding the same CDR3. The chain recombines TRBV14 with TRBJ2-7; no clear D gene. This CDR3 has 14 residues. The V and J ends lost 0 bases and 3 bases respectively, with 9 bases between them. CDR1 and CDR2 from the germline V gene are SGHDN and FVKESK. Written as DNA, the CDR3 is TGTGCCAGCAGCCAAGATCTCAACAGCTACGAGCAGTACTTC. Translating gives CASSQDLNSYEQYF. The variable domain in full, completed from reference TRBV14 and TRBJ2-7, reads EAGVTQFPSHSVIEKGQTVTLRCDPISGHDNLYWYRRVMGKEIKFLLHFVKESKQDESGMPNNRFLAERTGGTYSTLKVQPAELEDSGVYFCASSQDLNSYEQYFGPGTRLTVT.